The 27 T cell receptor beta chains presented below share a single source sample, sequenced in a study of PD-1 blockade in classical Hodgkin lymphoma (dated by TCRdb to the early 2020s). What this sample's time point label stands for: cycle 1 day 1 (C1D1), immediately before nivolumab initiation. All trial patients had relapsed after autologous stem cell transplantation, with cohorts A, B and C differing in prior brentuximab vedotin exposure. The library was produced with the immunoSEQ multiplex PCR assay. Drawn from immuneACCESS, this table holds only the in-frame rearrangements with V and J called that TCRdb kept. Clones are partly lost; checked studies trace under half to an unresolved V gene and leave the rest unexplained. In all, the sample holds 80,000 to 100,000 clones, and around nine tenths of those were seen once. Roughly 2.8% of the sample lies in the top ten. Sample: peripheral blood mononuclear cells (PBMCs), taken at baseline. The receptors come from a human donor with classical Hodgkin lymphoma.

This clone showed up just once. The V gene is TRBV9, the J gene TRBJ1-2; TRBD1 might be the D (5 bases). CDR1 SGDLS and CDR2 YYNGEE come from the germline V gene. This CDR3 is built from 15 residues. The V and J ends lost 4 bases and 6 bases respectively, with 19 bases between them. The CDR3 is CASSWAGRPGNGYTF. The CDR3 DNA reads TGTGCCAGCAGCTGGGCAGGGCGCCCGGGAAATGGCTACACCTTC.

The rearrangement links TRBV9 to TRBJ2-3, with a tentative D call TRBD1 (5 bases). CDR1 is SGDLS and CDR2 is YYNGEE in the germline V gene. Trimming stripped 0 bases from V and 3 bases from J, with 11 bases between. The CDR3 covers 15 residues. CDR3 loop: CASSVAAAGTDTQYF. CDR3 nucleotide sequence: TGTGCCAGCAGCGTAGCCGCGGCAGGGACAGATACGCAGTATTTT.

This clone was detected only once. The rearrangement joins TRBV10-3 to TRBJ2-7; weak D call: TRBD1 (6 bases). V lost 0 bases and J 4 bases, leaving 16 bases between the germline ends. This CDR3 has 16 residues. Germline lookup yields CDR1 ENHRY and CDR2 SYGVKD. Here the CDR3 reads CAISESVPGEGYEQYF. The CDR3, as DNA: TGTGCCATCAGTGAGTCGGTGCCAGGGGAAGGATACGAGCAGTACTTC.

The rearrangement links TRBV5-6 to TRBJ1-2, with a possible D match to TRBD1 (6 bases). The CDR3 consists of 14 residues. Germline V gene data show CDR1 as SGHDT and CDR2 as YYEEEE. V was pared by 5 bases and J by 6 bases, with 17 bases between. The CDR3 loop reads CASSKPQGGDGYTF. CDR3 nucleotides: TGTGCCAGCAGTAAACCACAGGGAGGTGATGGCTACACCTTC. Looking up the rest from reference TRBV5-6 and TRBJ1-2 gives the full variable domain: DAGVTQSPTHLIKTRGQQVTLRCSPKSGHDTVSWYQQALGQGPQFIFQYYEEEERQRGNFPDRFSGHQFPNYSSELNVNALLLGDSALYLCASSKPQGGDGYTFGSGTRLTVV.

The rearrangement joins TRBV18 to TRBJ2-1, with D maybe TRBD2 (6 bases). The germline CDR1 and CDR2 sequences are KGHSH and LQKENI. Trimming cost V 6 bases and J 9 bases, with 18 bases left between them. The CDR3 has 14 residues. The CDR3 bases are TGTGCCAGCTCCACCGGGACTCCCCAAGGTGAGCAGTTCTTC. Translation: CASSTGTPQGEQFF.

The chain carries TRBV18 and TRBJ1-5, with 7 bases lining up with TRBD1. Germline values: CDR1 KGHSH, CDR2 LQKENI. The CDR3 is 17 residues long. The trim removed 4 bases at V and 6 bases at J, leaving 15 bases unmatched. In nucleotides, the CDR3 is TGTGCCAGCTCACTGGTGCAACAGGGGCGTGATGGTCAGCCCCAGCATTTT. Translated, it gives CASSLVQQGRDGQPQHF.

The chain couples TRBV6-1 to TRBJ2-1; 12 nucleotides align to TRBD2. CDR3 length: 17 amino acids. The trim removed 3 bases at V and 1 base at J, leaving 4 bases unmatched. Germline V CDR1 and CDR2: MNHNS, SASEGT. CDR3 sequence (DNA): TGTGCCAGCAGTGACAGGACTAGCGGGACGTCCTACAATGAGCAGTTCTTC. Translation gives CASSDRTSGTSYNEQFF.

The sample holds one count of this clone. This same CDR3 is encoded by further DNA sequences in the sample. This chain joins TRBV28 and TRBJ1-5; 7 bases fit TRBD1. J was trimmed by 5 bases and V by 8 bases; bases with no gene match: 6. Per germline, CDR1 MDHEN and CDR2 SYDVKM. CDR3 length: 13 amino acids. The CDR3 DNA follows: TGTGCCAGCCGGGGGCAGGGGGATCAGCCCCAGCATTTT. Residues: CASRGQGDQPQHF.

The chain joins TRBV6-5 to TRBJ2-5; D not resolved. The CDR3 length is 11 residues. Per germline, CDR1 MNHEY and CDR2 SVGAGI. Trimming took off 8 bases at V and 2 bases at J, with 6 bases between the two ends. CDR3 DNA: TGTGCCAGCGGGCAGCAAGAGACCCAGTACTTC. Amino acids: CASGQQETQYF.

The chain is built from TRBV7-2 and TRBJ2-1, with 10 bases identical to TRBD2. Losses at the gene ends were 1 base for V and 3 bases for J; bases not matched to a gene: 6. CDR1 is SGHTA and CDR2 is FQGNSA in the germline V gene. The CDR3 extends over 17 amino acids. The CDR3 spells CASSLEPGTSVYNEQFF. The DNA for the CDR3 is TGTGCCAGCAGCTTAGAGCCCGGGACTAGCGTCTACAATGAGCAGTTCTTC.

The CDR3, as DNA: TGTGCCAGCAGCCAAGATCGGCGACTAGCGGGGGGTGGGGACAATGAGCAGTTCTTC. Translated: CASSQDRRLAGGGDNEQFF. The gene calls are TRBV4-2 and TRBJ2-1, with 13 bases aligning to TRBD2. The CDR3 has 19 amino acids. Per the germline V gene, CDR1 is LGHNA and CDR2 is YNFKEQ. V gave up 0 bases and J gave up 5 bases; unmatched junction bases: 10.

The chain employs TRBV5-4 and TRBJ2-7; TRBD2 agrees at 11 bases. With 1 base clipped from V and 4 bases from J, the junction kept 10 bases outside the gene matches. From germline, CDR1 is SGHNT and CDR2 YYREEE (reference sequence). This CDR3 has 17 amino acids. The CDR3 loop is CASSLLLSSGRPYEQYF. The CDR3 DNA follows: TGTGCCAGCAGCTTGTTGCTCTCTAGCGGGAGGCCATACGAGCAGTACTTC.

The chain has TRBV4-1 and TRBJ2-2, with a weak D call TRBD1 (5 bases). The germline V gene encodes CDR1 MGHRA and CDR2 YSYEKL. The CDR3 length is 16 residues. Trimming stripped 1 base from V and 2 bases from J, with 11 bases between. CDR3 loop: CASSQVSGQNTGELFF. CDR3 DNA sequence: TGCGCCAGCAGCCAAGTTTCAGGGCAAAACACCGGGGAGCTGTTTTTT.

This clone was detected once. The CDR3: CASSLGGSTDTQYF. For the CDR3, the DNA is TGTGCCAGCAGTTTGGGCGGAAGCACAGATACGCAGTATTTT. The rearrangement uses TRBV27 and TRBJ2-3, with unresolved D. CDR3 size: 14 residues. Between the trimmed V and J ends, which lost 3 bases and 0 bases, there was a span of 7 bases. Germline V gene sequence: CDR1 MNHEY, CDR2 SMNVEV (reference sequence).

Written as DNA, the CDR3 is TGTGCCTGGAGTAACAACGAAGAGACCCAGTACTTC. It encodes CAWSNNEETQYF. The chain joins TRBV30 to TRBJ2-5; D call uncertain. Between the trimmed V and J ends, which lost 2 bases and 3 bases, there was a span of 7 bases. CDR1 GTSNPN and CDR2 SVGIG come from the germline V gene (reference sequence). The CDR3 has 12 amino acids.

CDR3 in DNA: TGTGCCAGCAGCGTAGCTACTAGCGGGATCTCCTACAATGAGCAGTTCTTC. Its protein is CASSVATSGISYNEQFF. This rearrangement joins TRBV9 to TRBJ2-1; 10 bases fit TRBD2. The CDR3 length is 17 residues. V was clipped by 0 bases and J by 0 bases; unmatched bases: 3. In germline, CDR1 is SGDLS, CDR2 YYNGEE.

The chain has TRBV29-1 and TRBJ1-1; D is unclear. Trimming took 8 bases from V and 5 from J, leaving 27 bases between them. The CDR3 covers 16 residues. From germline, CDR1 is SQVTM and CDR2 ANQGSEA. This CDR3 is CSPWAVDAGPKTEAFF. The CDR3 DNA sequence: TGCAGCCCTTGGGCGGTCGACGCAGGACCCAAAACTGAAGCTTTCTTT.

The chain combines TRBV5-4 with TRBJ2-1; no definite D call. The CDR3 covers 12 residues. The ends were cut back, 1 base at V and 7 bases at J, with 6 bases in the middle. Germline CDR1 is SGHNT and CDR2 is YYREEE (reference sequence). The DNA for the CDR3 is TGTGCCAGCAGCTTGACGCGGAATGAGCAGTTCTTC. Protein sequence: CASSLTRNEQFF.

This clone was seen a single time. The genes are TRBV5-1 and TRBJ1-6; D uncertain. The V and J ends lost 2 bases and 6 bases respectively, with 3 bases between them. The CDR3 spans 12 residues. Germline V gene lookup returns CDR1 SGHRS and CDR2 YFSETQ. The CDR3 here is CASSFSNSPLHF. CDR3 DNA sequence: TGCGCCAGCAGCTTCAGTAATTCACCCCTCCACTTT.

The chain is built from TRBV6-5 and TRBJ1-1; 7 bases map to TRBD1. The germline V gene has CDR1 MNHEY and CDR2 SVGAGI. V was pared by 2 bases and J by 2 bases, with 5 bases of the junction left unmatched. The CDR3 length is 15 residues. The CDR3 DNA reads as TGTGCCAGCAGTTACGAGACAGGGACCAACACTGAAGCTTTCTTT. Translation: CASSYETGTNTEAFF.

Remarks on this clone: Because it lacks the conserved phenylalanine or tryptophan at the end, this CDR3 is likely a read error. The DNA is left out, because the CDR3 cannot be placed on it with certainty; the CDR3 is given as TCRdb lists it. The chain is built from TRBV28 and TRBJ1-4; whether TRBD1, the table's D call, matches the DNA was not checked. A total of 12 residues make up the CDR3, ends included. Germline-derived CDR1 and CDR2 are MDHEN and SYDVKM. CDR3 sequence reads: CASSQGGQRFFC.

Details on this clone: At one of its ends the junction is not consistent with the germline gene, which may arise from a read error. This sequence joins TRBV9 and TRBJ2-7, with 8 bases aligning to TRBD2. The CDR3 has 13 amino acids. Germline assignment: CDR1 SGDLS and CDR2 YYNGEE. Here the CDR3 reads CASSVAGSGEQYF. The CDR3 bases are TGTGCCAGCAGTGTAGCGGGATCAGGAGAGCAGTACTTC.

This clone was detected once. The V call is TRBV7-8, the J call TRBJ1-4; D gene ambiguous. Germline V gives CDR1 SGHVS, CDR2 FQNEAQ. The CDR3 consists of 14 residues. V lost 5 bases to trimming and J lost 8 bases, with 15 bases between them. CDR3 coding DNA: TGTGCCAGCAGCCCAGAAGGGAGGATCGAAAAACTGTTTTTT. It encodes CASSPEGRIEKLFF.

This chain connects TRBV5-1 to TRBJ2-7; no clear D gene. The CDR3 sequence is 13 residues long. V lost 3 bases and J 3 bases, leaving 10 bases between the germline ends. Germline CDR1 SGHRS, CDR2 YFSETQ. For the CDR3, the DNA is TGCGCCAGCAGCTCCCAGGAGAACTACGAGCAGTACTTC. It is translated as CASSSQENYEQYF.

This rearrangement joins TRBV2 to TRBJ2-1; D possibly matches TRBD1 or TRBD2 (5 bases each). The V gene lost 6 bases and the J gene lost 7 bases, with 22 bases spanning the gap. The germline CDR1 and CDR2 sequences are SNHLY and FYNNEI. This CDR3 region has 16 residues. The CDR3 bases are TGTGCCAGCAGGGACGGGGCAGCGCTGAGAGTAAATGAGCAGTTCTTC. Residues: CASRDGAALRVNEQFF.

This clone was seen only once. V is TRBV6-5 and J is TRBJ2-7, with a possible D match to TRBD1 (7 bases). Trimming shortened V by 4 bases and J by 4 bases, and 14 bases separated the two germline ends. This CDR3 has 14 amino acids. Germline CDR1 is MNHEY and CDR2 is SVGAGI. The chain's CDR3 is CASSWNSGGYEQYF. The CDR3 DNA is TGTGCCAGCAGTTGGAACTCAGGGGGGTACGAGCAGTACTTC.

The V call is TRBV11-2, the J call TRBJ2-7; 7 nucleotides agree with TRBD2. This CDR3 comprises 14 residues. V lost 8 bases to trimming and J lost 1 base; unmatched junction nucleotides: 8. Germline V gives CDR1 SGHAT, CDR2 FQNNGV. The CDR3 is CASGYGGGSYEQYF. Written as DNA, the CDR3 is TGTGCCAGCGGCTATGGGGGGGGATCCTACGAGCAGTACTTC.